The 8 T cell receptor beta chains given below trace back to one sample, sequenced in a study of neoadjuvant anti-PD-1 for oral cavity cancer. As for time point: after neoadjuvant nivolumab, at surgical resection. Profiling relied on immunoSEQ multiplex PCR, and the TCRdb table lists in-frame clones only, not all of them. There are about 23,000 clones in the sample; more than 40% occur only once, and 40% lies in the top ten. The material was tumor tissue, obtained after nivolumab (anti-PD-1) treatment. These receptors all stem from a person aged 35 to 85 with oral cavity squamous cell carcinoma.

The chain joins TRBV10-3 to TRBJ1-5; D remains unclear. V shed 2 bases and J shed 2 bases, with 13 bases lying between them. This CDR3 region has 16 residues. Germline values: CDR1 ENHRY, CDR2 SYGVKD. CDR3 sequence: CAISEGDTSGNQPQHF. The CDR3 DNA reads TGTGCCATCAGTGAGGGGGATACGTCTGGCAATCAGCCCCAGCATTTT.

V and J are TRBV15 and TRBJ2-5; 7 positions agree with TRBD2. Germline loops: CDR1 LNHNV, CDR2 YYDKDF (reference sequence). Trimming at V came to 1 base and at J to 5 bases, leaving 1 base not matched to a gene. The CDR3 has 13 residues. In DNA, the CDR3 is TGTGCCACCAGCAGAGTGGGGGGGGAGACCCAGTACTTC. Amino acids: CATSRVGGETQYF.

This clone appeared a few times. The genes are TRBV9 and TRBJ2-3, with 14 bases matching TRBD2. Trimming at V came to 0 bases and at J to 3 bases, leaving 3 bases not matched to a gene. Germline V gene lookup returns CDR1 SGDLS and CDR2 YYNGEE. The CDR3 length is 17 residues. The DNA for the CDR3 is TGTGCCAGCAGCGTAGCGACTAGCGGGGGGGCGACAGATACGCAGTATTTT. Translating it yields CASSVATSGGATDTQYF.

CDR3 nucleotide sequence: TGTGCCACCAGCAGATCCTATGGGTCAGGGGGCGGTGGAAACACCATATATTTT. As protein: CATSRSYGSGGGGNTIYF. The chain carries TRBV15 and TRBJ1-3; 8 bases match TRBD1. With 2 bases clipped from V and 3 bases from J, the junction kept 12 bases outside the gene matches. This CDR3 is 18 amino acids long. Germline assignment: CDR1 LNHNV and CDR2 YYDKDF (reference sequence).

The V gene is TRBV11-2, the J gene TRBJ2-2; D unclear. Germline CDR1 SGHAT, CDR2 FQNNGV. The CDR3 is 15 amino acids. V dropped 0 bases and J dropped 2 bases, with 7 bases sitting between them. CDR3 amino acids: CASSLEWGNTGELFF. The CDR3 region has the DNA TGTGCCAGCAGCTTAGAGTGGGGTAACACCGGGGAGCTGTTTTTT.

This clone came up a few times. The chain uses TRBV19 and TRBJ2-7; TRBD1 agrees at 9 bases. Germline CDR1 LNHDA, CDR2 SQIVND (reference sequence). The CDR3 is made up of 12 amino acids. V was pared by 6 bases and J by 4 bases, with 1 base of the junction left unmatched. The CDR3 DNA is TGTGCCAGTAGGGACAGGGGTTACGAGCAGTACTTC. Translating it yields CASRDRGYEQYF.

This clone has just a few counts. The chain employs TRBV27 and TRBJ1-2; possible D gene TRBD1, 6 bases. The germline gives CDR1 MNHEY, CDR2 SMNVEV (reference sequence). Trimming pared 3 bases from V and 8 bases from J, leaving 13 bases between. This CDR3 is 13 amino acids long. This CDR3 is CASSLTGLLGYTF. Written as DNA, the CDR3 is TGTGCCAGCAGTTTGACAGGACTCTTAGGCTACACCTTC.

The chain recombines TRBV6-6 with TRBJ2-1, with 8 bases fitting TRBD2. The V gene's germline CDR1 is MNHNY and CDR2 SVGAGI (reference sequence). V lost 5 bases, J lost 6 bases, and 6 bases stayed unmatched. The CDR3 sequence is 14 residues long. CDR3 in amino acids: CASSQTSAGNEQFF. Here the CDR3 DNA reads TGTGCCAGCAGTCAGACTAGCGCAGGCAATGAGCAGTTCTTC.